One and the same sample provided the 13 T cell receptor beta chains below, sequenced in a study of cytomegalovirus exposure and HLA in healthy donors (dated 2017 in TCRdb). Libraries were built with the immunoSEQ multiplex PCR assay. A mixture of 60 forward primers for TCR Vbeta segments and 13 reverse primers for TCR Jbeta segments was used in the multiplex PCR. What TCRdb holds here is the immuneACCESS table cut down to in-frame rearrangements. Part of the clones is not present; checked against another copy, under half of the missing clones reflect an unresolved V gene, and the others are unexplained. The sample data list 150,000 to 200,000 clones, and roughly 65% of these were observed just once. The ten top clones hold 4% to 5% of the sample. The sequenced material came from PBMCs. All receptors derive from a man between 18 and 35 years old in good health and CMV-seropositive.

The chain recombines TRBV11-3 with TRBJ2-2, with 8 bases fitting TRBD2. Losses at the gene ends were 4 bases for V and 4 bases for J; bases not matched to a gene: 5. Germline values: CDR1 SGHNT, CDR2 YENEEA. The length of the CDR3 is 15 residues. Written as DNA, the CDR3 is TGTGCCAGCAGCTCCAGCGGGAGAGGCACCGGGGAGCTGTTTTTT. Translation: CASSSSGRGTGELFF. The whole variable domain, filled in from reference TRBV11-3 and TRBJ2-2, reads EAGVVQSPRYKIIEKKQPVAFWCNPISGHNTLYWYLQNLGQGPELLIRYENEEAVDDSQLPKDRFSAERLKGVDSTLKIQPAELGDSAVYLCASSSSGRGTGELFFGEGSRLTVL.

This clone was found a few times. The chain carries TRBV7-3 and TRBJ2-5; TRBD1 agrees at 7 bases. CDR1 is SGHTA and CDR2 is FQGTGA in the germline V gene. The V gene end was trimmed by 5 bases and the J gene end by 5 bases; junction bases not matched to a gene: 11. The length of the CDR3 is 15 residues. CDR3 nucleotides: TGTGCCAGCAGCCCGACAGGGTCAACGGGGGAGACCCAGTACTTC. Translation gives CASSPTGSTGETQYF. Together with reference TRBV7-3 and TRBJ2-5, the CDR3 gives the full variable domain: GAGVSQTPSNKVTEKGKYVELRCDPISGHTALYWYRQSLGQGPEFLIYFQGTGAADDSGLPNDRFFAVRPEGSVSTLKIQRTERGDSAVYLCASSPTGSTGETQYFGPGTRLLVL.

In this sample, this clone turned up a few times. V gene TRBV7-9 combines with J gene TRBJ2-5; TRBD2 matches at 12 bases. The V gene's germline CDR1 is SEHNR and CDR2 FQNEAQ (reference sequence). The CDR3 sequence is 15 residues long. Trimming at V came to 5 bases and at J to 4 bases, leaving 5 bases not matched to a gene. The CDR3 here is CASSPTSGSPETQYF. CDR3 nucleotide sequence: TGTGCCAGCAGCCCGACTAGCGGGAGCCCAGAGACCCAGTACTTC.

The chain uses TRBV7-9 and TRBJ2-5; 9 bases fit TRBD1. Losses at the gene ends were 5 bases for V and 8 bases for J; bases not matched to a gene: 12. Germline V gene lookup returns CDR1 SEHNR and CDR2 FQNEAQ (reference sequence). The CDR3 consists of 15 residues. The CDR3 spells CASSRDDRGKRTQYF. CDR3 coding DNA: TGTGCCAGCAGCCGGGATGACAGGGGGAAGAGAACCCAGTACTTC.

V is TRBV7-9 and J is TRBJ2-5; 8 positions match TRBD2. The germline V gene has CDR1 SEHNR and CDR2 FQNEAQ (reference sequence). CDR3 length equals 15 residues. J was trimmed by 3 bases and V by 3 bases; bases with no gene match: 6. CDR3 amino acids: CASSLSGTSEETQYF. CDR3 coding DNA: TGTGCCAGCAGCTTGTCCGGGACTAGTGAAGAGACCCAGTACTTC.

This rearrangement joins TRBV7-9 to TRBJ1-3; TRBD1 agrees at 7 bases. The CDR3 length is 16 residues. CDR1 is SEHNR and CDR2 is FQNEAQ in the germline V gene (reference sequence). The V gene end was trimmed by 5 bases and the J gene end by 0 bases; junction bases not matched to a gene: 7. CDR3 coding DNA: TGTGCCAGCAGCGGCCCGACAGGGAACTCTGGAAACACCATATATTTT. It codes for CASSGPTGNSGNTIYF.

This clone has a handful of counts. The chain employs TRBV6-1 and TRBJ2-1; a weak D match, TRBD2 (5 bases). V shed 6 bases and J shed 7 bases, with 16 bases lying between them. The CDR3 runs 14 residues. In germline, CDR1 is MNHNS, CDR2 SASEGT. The CDR3 coding sequence is TGTGCCAGCAGATTAAGCGGACCGGGGAATGAGCAGTTCTTC. Residues: CASRLSGPGNEQFF.

The genes are TRBV6-4 and TRBJ2-1, with 8 positions matching TRBD2. Germline values: CDR1 MRHNA, CDR2 SNTAGT. The V and J ends lost 4 bases and 6 bases, in that order; junction bases with no gene match: 14. This CDR3 has 17 amino acids. The chain's CDR3 is CASSGGSGRSELNEQFF. The CDR3 nucleotides are TGTGCCAGCAGTGGGGGGAGCGGGAGATCGGAGCTCAATGAGCAGTTCTTC.

The chain is built from TRBV5-1 and TRBJ1-6; possibly TRBD1 for D (5 bases). From germline, CDR1 is SGHRS and CDR2 YFSETQ. The CDR3 extends over 14 amino acids. Trimming stripped 5 bases from V and 7 bases from J, with 13 bases between. The CDR3 region is CASRELGGNSPLHF. As DNA, the CDR3 is TGCGCCAGCAGGGAATTGGGGGGGAATTCACCCCTCCACTTT.

In this sample, this clone turned up a few times. The rearrangement joins TRBV10-3 to TRBJ1-2; TRBD1 agrees at 8 bases. CDR1 ENHRY and CDR2 SYGVKD come from the germline V gene. J lost 4 bases, V lost 2 bases, and 6 bases had no gene match. CDR3 length: 15 residues. CDR3 in DNA: TGTGCCATCAGTGAGAGGGGGACAGGTGGCTATGGCTACACCTTC. This gives the protein CAISERGTGGYGYTF.

V is TRBV12-2 and J is TRBJ2-7; the D call in the table, TRBD1, was not verified against the DNA. TRBV12-2 is termed a pseudogene. The CDR3 consists of 16 residues. The CDR3 DNA follows: TGTGCAAGTCGCTTAGCCCGTAACAGGAGCTCCTACGAGCAGTACGTC. Its protein is CASRLARNRSSYEQYV.

The chain employs TRBV2 and TRBJ2-1; possible D gene TRBD1, 6 bases. Germline lookup yields CDR1 SNHLY and CDR2 FYNNEI. Trimming took 6 bases from V and 10 from J, leaving 28 bases between them. The CDR3 length is 17 residues. CDR3 sequence reads: CASRGDTTIFHDGEQFF. The CDR3 DNA reads as TGTGCCAGCAGGGGGGACACTACTATTTTCCATGACGGAGAGCAGTTCTTC.

CDR3 sequence: CASSESLREIADTGELFF. Here the CDR3 DNA reads TGCGCCAGCAGTGAGTCTTTGAGGGAAATAGCGGACACCGGGGAGCTGTTTTTT. The chain joins TRBV10-1 to TRBJ2-2; tentatively, D is TRBD2 (6 bases). This CDR3 has 18 amino acids. Germline CDR1 is WNHNN and CDR2 is SYGVQD (reference sequence). V was cut by 0 bases and J by 3 bases, with 17 bases left in between.